These 19 T cell receptor beta chains originate from one sample sequenced in a study of T-cell memory formation after mild COVID-19. MiXCR was run by TCRdb on the 5' RACE reads, yielding one entry per CDR3 protein. There are fewer than 150,000 distinct CDR3 sequences in the sample; around 15% occur only once, and about 26% lies in the top ten. Source material: PBMCs or a T cell subset sorted from them (not recorded which). Receptor source: an adult woman who had mild COVID-19 (a few samples of this study predate the infection). Cell type and time point are not known.

The chain combines TRBV21-1 with TRBJ1-1. TRBV21-1 is listed as a pseudogene. This CDR3 has 13 residues. The CDR3 reads CASSPQNAPEAFF. The CDR3 bases are TGTGCCAGCAGCCCCCAAAACGCTCCTGAAGCTTTCTTT.

This clonotype has a count of ten or more. The rearrangement joins TRBV24-1 to TRBJ2-1, with a possible D match to TRBD1 (5 bases). Germline V gives CDR1 KGHDR, CDR2 SFDVKD. The CDR3 is made up of 14 amino acids. The V gene lost 3 bases and the J gene lost 4 bases, with 9 bases spanning the gap. DNA for the CDR3: TGTGCCACCAGTGATCCGGACACATACAATGAGCAGTTCTTC. This sequence encodes CATSDPDTYNEQFF.

In its sample, this clonotype was seen a few times. This rearrangement joins TRBV29-1 to TRBJ1-1; no firm D call. The CDR3 sequence is 12 residues long. Trimming left V 6 bases short and J 6 bases short, with 14 bases between. Germline V lookup: CDR1 SQVTM, CDR2 ANQGSEA. The chain's CDR3 is CSVTQGFPEAFF. In DNA, the CDR3 is TGCAGCGTGACCCAAGGATTCCCTGAAGCTTTCTTT.

The chain uses TRBV3-1 and TRBJ1-2, with 8 positions matching TRBD1. V was clipped by 3 bases and J by 3 bases; unmatched bases: 6. Germline assignment: CDR1 LGHDT and CDR2 YNNKEL (reference sequence). CDR3 size: 15 residues. In nucleotides, the CDR3 is TGTGCCAGCAGCCACCCCGAGACAGGGGACTATGGCTACACCTTC. Amino acid sequence: CASSHPETGDYGYTF.

This chain links TRBV4-1 with TRBJ1-1, with D unresolved. The V end was cut by 1 base, the J end by 9 bases, with 12 bases between. CDR3 length: 13 amino acids. The germline CDR1 and CDR2 sequences are MGHRA and YSYEKL. Here the CDR3 DNA reads TGCGCCAGCAGCCAAGTCATTGGCGATCAAGCTTTCTTT. It specifies CASSQVIGDQAFF.

V usage is TRBV27 and J usage is TRBJ2-7; D perhaps matches TRBD1 (6 bases). Germline-derived CDR1 and CDR2 are MNHEY and SMNVEV (reference sequence). With 3 bases removed from V and 4 bases from J, the gap between germline ends came to 10 bases. The CDR3 contains 13 residues. Here the CDR3 reads CASSFSGDYEQYF. The DNA for the CDR3 is TGTGCCAGCAGTTTCTCAGGGGATTACGAGCAGTACTTC.

This clonotype has a handful of counts. J is TRBJ2-7 and V is TRBV27, with 10 positions matching TRBD2. The V segment lost 4 bases and the J segment 0 bases; nucleotides outside the gene matches: 9. CDR1 and CDR2 (germline): MNHEY, SMNVEV (reference sequence). The CDR3 has 17 residues. CDR3 region: CASSSIGGLATSYEQYF. The CDR3 nucleotides are TGTGCCAGCAGTTCTATCGGGGGACTAGCGACCTCCTACGAGCAGTACTTC.

This clonotype showed up just a few times. This chain connects TRBV5-1 to TRBJ2-1; no definite D call. Deletions cut 5 bases from V and 4 bases from J, with 10 bases between. The germline CDR1 and CDR2 sequences are SGHRS and YFSETQ. The CDR3 is 13 residues long. CDR3 in amino acids: CASSFDLYNEQFF. The CDR3 nucleotides read TGCGCCAGCAGTTTCGACTTATACAATGAGCAGTTCTTC. Full variable domain (missing parts from reference TRBV5-1 and TRBJ2-1): KAGVTQTPRYLIKTRGQQVTLSCSPISGHRSVSWYQQTPGQGLQFLFEYFSETQRNKGNFPGRFSGRQFSNSRSEMNVSTLELGDSALYLCASSFDLYNEQFFGPGTRLTVL.

The rearrangement links TRBV29-1 to TRBJ1-2; D is unresolved. Germline assignment: CDR1 SQVTM and CDR2 ANQGSEA. Trimming removed 4 bases at V and 1 base at J, with 16 bases between. The CDR3 loop spans 15 amino acids. The CDR3 DNA reads TGCAGCGTTGGCAACACGACAACAGTTAACTATGGCTACACCTTC. It codes for CSVGNTTTVNYGYTF. The variable domain in full, with the rest retrieved from reference TRBV29-1 and TRBJ1-2, is SAVISQKPSRDICQRGTSLTIQCQVDSQVTMMFWYRQQPGQSLTLIATANQGSEATYESGFVIDKFPISRPNLTFSTLTVSNMSPEDSSIYLCSVGNTTTVNYGYTFGSGTRLTVV.

There are a few counts of this clonotype. The rearrangement links TRBV12-3 or TRBV12-4 to TRBJ2-1; 7 bases align to TRBD2. J lost 5 bases, V lost 1 base, and 5 bases had no gene match. The CDR3 is made up of 15 amino acids. The CDR3: CASSLVLAADNEQFF. Written as DNA, the CDR3 is TGTGCCAGCAGTTTAGTCCTAGCGGCAGACAATGAGCAGTTCTTC.

This clonotype was seen ten or more times. The chain uses TRBV7-2 and TRBJ2-4; maybe TRBD1 (5 bases). The V end lost 5 bases, the J end lost 0 bases, and 14 bases lay between the germline ends. Looked up from germline, CDR1 is SGHTA and CDR2 is FQGNSA. There are 16 residues in the CDR3. In DNA, the CDR3 is TGTGCCAGCAGCGGGGAAGGGGATTTAGCCAAAAACATTCAGTACTTC. Protein sequence: CASSGEGDLAKNIQYF.

The chain links TRBV27 to TRBJ2-1, with D possibly being TRBD2 (6 bases). Per germline, CDR1 MNHEY and CDR2 SMNVEV (reference sequence). Trimming removed 3 bases from V and 6 bases from J, with 9 bases in between. The CDR3 length is 13 residues. The CDR3 protein is CASSFGTANEQFF. The CDR3 nucleotides read TGTGCCAGCAGTTTTGGGACTGCCAATGAGCAGTTCTTC.

In its sample, this clonotype was seen a few times. The CDR3 reads CASSSSRGGLRETQYF. The CDR3 nucleotides read TGTGCCAGCTCCTCTTCACGGGGGGGTCTCCGAGAGACCCAGTACTTC. V is TRBV12-3 or TRBV12-4 and J is TRBJ2-5; 8 bases agree with TRBD2. CDR3 length: 16 amino acids. Trimming at V came to 8 bases and at J to 4 bases, leaving 15 bases not matched to a gene.

The V call is TRBV4-3, the J call TRBJ2-7; 9 bases agree with TRBD2. The CDR3 contains 15 residues. Unmatched junction bases numbered 7, after V lost 3 bases and J lost 4 bases. Germline values: CDR1 LGHNA, CDR2 YSLEER. Here the CDR3 DNA reads TGCGCCAGCAGCCACCGCGCGGGGGGGATTTACGAGCAGTACTTC. It is translated as CASSHRAGGIYEQYF.

The chain links TRBV9 to TRBJ2-5; 14 nucleotides align to TRBD2. Germline CDR1 and CDR2: SGDLS and YYNGEE. After removal of 4 bases from V and 5 bases from J, the junction contained 4 bases not matched to a gene. The CDR3 loop spans 15 amino acids. In nucleotides, the CDR3 is TGTGCCAGCAGCCAGGGACTAGCGGGAGTGGAGACCCAGTACTTC. It translates to CASSQGLAGVETQYF.

This clonotype was counted a few times. V usage is TRBV4-1 and J usage is TRBJ1-4; D is ambiguous. V was trimmed by 0 bases and J by 10 bases, leaving 9 bases between them. CDR1 and CDR2 from the germline V gene are MGHRA and YSYEKL. CDR3 size: 13 residues. The DNA of the CDR3 is TGCGCCAGCAGCCAAGAAGCGAGCCGAAAACTGTTTTTT. This encodes CASSQEASRKLFF.

This clonotype was counted at least ten times. The chain's CDR3 is CATSDQEGGGSYNEQFF. CDR3 coding DNA: TGTGCCACCAGCGACCAGGAAGGGGGAGGCTCCTACAATGAGCAGTTCTTC. V usage is TRBV15 and J usage is TRBJ2-1; D possibly uses TRBD1 or TRBD2 (6 bases each). There are 17 residues in the CDR3. The germline gives CDR1 LNHNV, CDR2 YYDKDF (reference sequence). The V and J ends lost 5 bases and 0 bases respectively, with 17 bases between them.

The rearrangement joins TRBV3-1 to TRBJ2-5, with D possibly matching TRBD1 (6 bases). V dropped 7 bases and J dropped 2 bases, with 14 bases sitting between them. The germline CDR1 and CDR2 sequences are LGHDT and YNNKEL (reference sequence). This CDR3 has 14 residues. The DNA of the CDR3 is TGTGCCAGCATTCCGCCAGGGGCGCAAGAGACCCAGTACTTC. Its protein is CASIPPGAQETQYF.

CDR3 sequence: CSARQANGNTIYF. As DNA, the CDR3 is TGCAGTGCCCGTCAGGCTAATGGAAACACCATATATTTT. The chain carries TRBV20-1 and TRBJ1-3, with unresolved D. The V and J ends lost 6 bases and 3 bases respectively, with 12 bases between them. The CDR3 runs to 13 residues. In germline, CDR1 is DFQATT, CDR2 SNEGSKA (reference sequence).